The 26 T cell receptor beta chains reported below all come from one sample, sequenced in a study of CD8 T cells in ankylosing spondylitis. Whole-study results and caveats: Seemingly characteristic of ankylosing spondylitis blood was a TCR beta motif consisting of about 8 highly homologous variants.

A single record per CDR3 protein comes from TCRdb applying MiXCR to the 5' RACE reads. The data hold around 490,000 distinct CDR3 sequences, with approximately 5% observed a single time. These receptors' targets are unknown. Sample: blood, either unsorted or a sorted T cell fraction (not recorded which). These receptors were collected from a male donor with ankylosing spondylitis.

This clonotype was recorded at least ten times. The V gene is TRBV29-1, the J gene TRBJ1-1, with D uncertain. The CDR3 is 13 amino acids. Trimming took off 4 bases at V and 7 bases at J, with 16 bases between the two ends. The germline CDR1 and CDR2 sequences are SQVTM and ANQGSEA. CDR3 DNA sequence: TGCAGCGTTGCAGCCGCTATGCGGGGTGAAGCTTTCTTT. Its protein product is CSVAAAMRGEAFF.

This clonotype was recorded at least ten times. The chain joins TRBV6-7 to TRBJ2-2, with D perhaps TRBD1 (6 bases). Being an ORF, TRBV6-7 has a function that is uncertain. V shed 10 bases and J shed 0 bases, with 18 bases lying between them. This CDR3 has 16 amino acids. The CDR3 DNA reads TGTGCCACCCTCAGATGGACAGCACCGAACACCGGGGAGCTGTTTTTT. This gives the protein CATLRWTAPNTGELFF.

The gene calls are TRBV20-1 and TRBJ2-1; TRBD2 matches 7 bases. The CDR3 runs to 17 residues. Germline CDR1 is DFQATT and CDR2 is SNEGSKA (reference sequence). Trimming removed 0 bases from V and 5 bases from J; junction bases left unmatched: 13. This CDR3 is CSARDSERDHPHNEQFF. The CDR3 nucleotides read TGCAGTGCTAGAGATTCGGAGCGGGATCATCCCCACAATGAGCAGTTCTTC.

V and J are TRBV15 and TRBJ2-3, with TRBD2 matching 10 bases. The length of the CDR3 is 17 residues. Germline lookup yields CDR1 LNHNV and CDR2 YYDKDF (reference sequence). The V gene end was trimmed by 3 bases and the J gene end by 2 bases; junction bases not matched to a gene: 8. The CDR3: CATSRDRLAGDTDTQYF. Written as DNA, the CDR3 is TGTGCCACCAGCAGGGATAGACTAGCGGGCGACACAGATACGCAGTATTTT.

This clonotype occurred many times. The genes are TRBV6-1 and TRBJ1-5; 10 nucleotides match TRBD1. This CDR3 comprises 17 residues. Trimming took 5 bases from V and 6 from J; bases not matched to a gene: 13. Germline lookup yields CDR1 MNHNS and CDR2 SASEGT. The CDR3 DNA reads TGTGCCAGCAGTCCCTGGGACAGGGGAACGAGAGTTCAGCCCCAGCATTTT. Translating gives CASSPWDRGTRVQPQHF.

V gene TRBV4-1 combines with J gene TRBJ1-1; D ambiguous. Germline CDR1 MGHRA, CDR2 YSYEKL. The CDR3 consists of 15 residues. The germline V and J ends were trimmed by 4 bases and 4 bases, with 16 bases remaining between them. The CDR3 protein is CASSPHSRRGTEAFF. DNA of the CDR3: TGCGCCAGCAGCCCACACAGCAGACGGGGCACTGAAGCTTTCTTT.

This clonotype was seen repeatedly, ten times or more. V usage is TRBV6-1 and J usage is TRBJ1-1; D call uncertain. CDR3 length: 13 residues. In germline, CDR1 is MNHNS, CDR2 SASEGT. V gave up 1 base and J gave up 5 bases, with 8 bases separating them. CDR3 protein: CASSEDRQTEAFF. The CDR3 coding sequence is TGTGCCAGCAGTGAAGATCGGCAGACTGAAGCTTTCTTT.

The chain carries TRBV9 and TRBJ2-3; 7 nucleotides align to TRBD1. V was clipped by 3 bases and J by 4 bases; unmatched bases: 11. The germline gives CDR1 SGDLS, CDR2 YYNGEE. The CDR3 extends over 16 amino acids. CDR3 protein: CASSAAQGIWADTQYF. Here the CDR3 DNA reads TGTGCCAGCAGCGCAGCACAGGGGATTTGGGCAGATACGCAGTATTTT. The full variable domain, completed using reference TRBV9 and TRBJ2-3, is DSGVTQTPKHLITATGQRVTLRCSPRSGDLSVYWYQQSLDQGLQFLIQYYNGEERAKGNILERFSAQQFPDLHSELNLSSLELGDSALYFCASSAAQGIWADTQYFGPGTRLTVL.

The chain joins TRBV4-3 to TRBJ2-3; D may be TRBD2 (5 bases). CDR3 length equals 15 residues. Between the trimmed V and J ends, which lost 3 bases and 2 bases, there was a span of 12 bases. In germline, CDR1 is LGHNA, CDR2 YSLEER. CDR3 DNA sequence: TGCGCCAGCAGCCACCAGGCTAGCTACACAGATACGCAGTATTTT. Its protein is CASSHQASYTDTQYF.

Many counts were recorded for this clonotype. CDR3 amino acids: CASSLGLQRVQETQYF. Here the CDR3 DNA reads TGTGCCAGCAGCTTAGGACTCCAGCGGGTCCAAGAGACCCAGTACTTC. This chain uses TRBV7-6 with TRBJ2-5, with D perhaps matching TRBD2 (6 bases). V was trimmed by 1 base and J by 1 base, leaving 13 bases between them. The CDR3 is 16 residues long. Germline V gives CDR1 SGHVS, CDR2 FNYEAQ.

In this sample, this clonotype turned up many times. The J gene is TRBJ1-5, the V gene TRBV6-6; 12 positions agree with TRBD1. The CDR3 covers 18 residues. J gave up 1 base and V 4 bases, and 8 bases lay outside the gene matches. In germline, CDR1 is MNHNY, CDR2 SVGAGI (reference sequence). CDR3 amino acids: CASSSGLGQGASNQPQHF. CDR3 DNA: TGTGCCAGCAGTTCGGGCCTGGGACAGGGGGCAAGCAATCAGCCCCAGCATTTT.

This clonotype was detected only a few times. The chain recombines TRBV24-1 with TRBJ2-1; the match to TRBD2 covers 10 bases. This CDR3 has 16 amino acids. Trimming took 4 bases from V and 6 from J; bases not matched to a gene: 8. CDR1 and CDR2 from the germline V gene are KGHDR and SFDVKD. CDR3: CATSDPQRGGRNEQFF. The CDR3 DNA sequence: TGTGCCACCAGTGACCCTCAGCGGGGGGGCCGCAATGAGCAGTTCTTC.

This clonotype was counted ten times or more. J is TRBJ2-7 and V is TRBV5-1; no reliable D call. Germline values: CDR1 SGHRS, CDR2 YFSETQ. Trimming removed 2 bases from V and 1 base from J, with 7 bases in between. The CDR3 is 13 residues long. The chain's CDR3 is CASSLFVSYEQYF. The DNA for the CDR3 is TGCGCCAGCAGCTTATTTGTTTCCTACGAGCAGTACTTC. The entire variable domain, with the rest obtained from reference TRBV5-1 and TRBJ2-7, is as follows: KAGVTQTPRYLIKTRGQQVTLSCSPISGHRSVSWYQQTPGQGLQFLFEYFSETQRNKGNFPGRFSGRQFSNSRSEMNVSTLELGDSALYLCASSLFVSYEQYFGPGTRLTVT.

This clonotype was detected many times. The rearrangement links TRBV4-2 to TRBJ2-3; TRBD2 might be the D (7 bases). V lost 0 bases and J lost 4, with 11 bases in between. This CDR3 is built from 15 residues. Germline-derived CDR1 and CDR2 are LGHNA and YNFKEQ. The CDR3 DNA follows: TGTGCCAGCAGCCAAGAAGGGGGGGCGGCAGATACGCAGTATTTT. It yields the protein CASSQEGGAADTQYF.

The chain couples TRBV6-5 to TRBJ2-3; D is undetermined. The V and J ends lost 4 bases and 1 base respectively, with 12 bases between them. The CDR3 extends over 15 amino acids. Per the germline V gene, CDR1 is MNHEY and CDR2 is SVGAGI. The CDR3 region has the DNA TGTGCCAGCAGTTCCACCCGTCCTCGCACAGATACGCAGTATTTT. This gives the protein CASSSTRPRTDTQYF.

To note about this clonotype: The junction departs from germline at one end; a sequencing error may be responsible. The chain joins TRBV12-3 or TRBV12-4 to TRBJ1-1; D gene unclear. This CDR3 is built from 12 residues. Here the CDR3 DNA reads TGTGACAGCAGTTTACAAGGTGGTGAAGCTTTCTTT. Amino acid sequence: CDSSLQGGEAFF.

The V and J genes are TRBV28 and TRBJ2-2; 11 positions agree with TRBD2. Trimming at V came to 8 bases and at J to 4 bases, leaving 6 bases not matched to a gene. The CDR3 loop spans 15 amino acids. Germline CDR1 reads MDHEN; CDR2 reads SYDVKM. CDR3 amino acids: CASRLLAGGTGELFF. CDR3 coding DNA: TGTGCCAGCCGACTGCTAGCGGGGGGCACCGGGGAGCTGTTTTTT.

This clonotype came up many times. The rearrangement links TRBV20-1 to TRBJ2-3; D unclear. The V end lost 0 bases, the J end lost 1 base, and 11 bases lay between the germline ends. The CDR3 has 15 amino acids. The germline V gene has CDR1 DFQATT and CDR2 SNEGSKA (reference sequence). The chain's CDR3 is CSARDLGFGTDTQYF. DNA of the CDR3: TGCAGTGCTAGAGATTTAGGGTTTGGCACAGATACGCAGTATTTT.

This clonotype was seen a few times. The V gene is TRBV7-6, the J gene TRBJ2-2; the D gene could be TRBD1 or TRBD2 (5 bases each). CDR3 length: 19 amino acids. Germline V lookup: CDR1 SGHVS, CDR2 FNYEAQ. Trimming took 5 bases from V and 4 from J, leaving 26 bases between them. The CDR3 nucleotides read TGTGCCAGCAGCCTGTTAGCCGGGACGTCTACCCAATCCACCGGGGAGCTGTTTTTT. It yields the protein CASSLLAGTSTQSTGELFF.

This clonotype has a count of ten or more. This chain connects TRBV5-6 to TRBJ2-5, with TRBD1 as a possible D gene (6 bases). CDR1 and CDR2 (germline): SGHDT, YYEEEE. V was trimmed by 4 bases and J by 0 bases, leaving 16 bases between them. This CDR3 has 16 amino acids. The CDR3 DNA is TGTGCCAGCAGCCTATACGGACAGCGATACCAAGAGACCCAGTACTTC. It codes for CASSLYGQRYQETQYF. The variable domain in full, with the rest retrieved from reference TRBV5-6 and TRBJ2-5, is DAGVTQSPTHLIKTRGQQVTLRCSPKSGHDTVSWYQQALGQGPQFIFQYYEEEERQRGNFPDRFSGHQFPNYSSELNVNALLLGDSALYLCASSLYGQRYQETQYFGPGTRLLVL.

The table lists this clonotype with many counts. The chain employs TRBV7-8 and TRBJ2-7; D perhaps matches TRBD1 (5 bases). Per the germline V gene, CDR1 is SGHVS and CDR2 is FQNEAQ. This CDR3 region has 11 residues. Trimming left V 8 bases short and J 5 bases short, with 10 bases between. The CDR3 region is CASGRVHEQYF. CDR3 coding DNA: TGTGCCAGCGGCAGGGTCCACGAGCAGTACTTC.

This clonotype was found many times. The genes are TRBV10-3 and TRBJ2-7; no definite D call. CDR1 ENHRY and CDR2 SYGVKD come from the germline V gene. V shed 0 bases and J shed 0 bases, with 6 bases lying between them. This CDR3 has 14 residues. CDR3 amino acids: CAISESVSSYEQYF. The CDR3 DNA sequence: TGTGCCATCAGTGAGTCAGTAAGCTCCTACGAGCAGTACTTC.

The CDR3 DNA sequence: TGTGCCAGCTCTAGCTATGGGTACGAGCAGTACTTC. It specifies CASSSYGYEQYF. The chain has TRBV2 and TRBJ2-7; a possible D gene is TRBD2 (5 bases). Germline V gene data show CDR1 as SNHLY and CDR2 as FYNNEI. The CDR3 is made up of 12 amino acids. Trimming stripped 8 bases from V and 4 bases from J, with 12 bases between.

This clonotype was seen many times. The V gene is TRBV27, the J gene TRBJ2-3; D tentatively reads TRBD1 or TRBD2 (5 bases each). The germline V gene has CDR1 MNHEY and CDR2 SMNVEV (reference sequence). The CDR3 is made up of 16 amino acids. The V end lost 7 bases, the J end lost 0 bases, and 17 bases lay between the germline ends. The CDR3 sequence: CASNPYRRGSTDTQYF. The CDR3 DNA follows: TGTGCCAGCAACCCCTACAGGAGAGGGAGCACAGATACGCAGTATTTT.

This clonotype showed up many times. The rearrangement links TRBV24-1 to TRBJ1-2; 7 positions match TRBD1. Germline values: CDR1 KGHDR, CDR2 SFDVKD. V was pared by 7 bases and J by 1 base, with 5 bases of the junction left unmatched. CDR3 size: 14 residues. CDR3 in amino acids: CATRGTDLNYGYTF. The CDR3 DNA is TGTGCCACCAGAGGGACAGATCTTAACTATGGCTACACCTTC.

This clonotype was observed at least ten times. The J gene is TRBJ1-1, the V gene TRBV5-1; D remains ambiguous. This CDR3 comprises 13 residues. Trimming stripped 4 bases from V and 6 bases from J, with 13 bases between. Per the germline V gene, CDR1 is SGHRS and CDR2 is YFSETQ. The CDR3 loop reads CASSRAEAAEAFF. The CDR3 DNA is TGCGCCAGCAGCCGAGCCGAGGCGGCTGAAGCTTTCTTT. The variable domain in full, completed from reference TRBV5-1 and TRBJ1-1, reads KAGVTQTPRYLIKTRGQQVTLSCSPISGHRSVSWYQQTPGQGLQFLFEYFSETQRNKGNFPGRFSGRQFSNSRSEMNVSTLELGDSALYLCASSRAEAAEAFFGQGTRLTVV.